This T cell receptor beta chain was obtained from a study of T cell responses to AZD1222 COVID-19 vaccine. TCRdb's table, derived via immunoSEQ multiplex PCR, lists solely in-frame clones and lacks some. The sample holds roughly 84,000 clones, around 88% seen once. This CDR3 is 15 amino acids long. Germline-derived CDR1 and CDR2 are ENHRY and SYGVKD. V shed 2 bases and J shed 0 bases, with 8 bases lying between them. As for this clone: Its antigen is not known.

Study-level points and caveats: Just five to seven people given AZD1222 tested seropositive at baseline. In a largely white British group with more females than males, clonal diversity was possibly underestimated. CD4 TCRs linked to vaccination spanned spike, dominating at 160-218 and 743-854. Close to half of all spike-specific TCRs reportedly target regions of the variants that are unmutated.

This receptor was taken from an adult who received the AZD1222 COVID-19 vaccine. The source material was peripheral blood, sampled 28 days after the second AZD1222 dose. The chain recombines TRBV10-3 with TRBJ1-5; D is unresolved. CDR3 sequence (DNA): TGTGCCATCAGTGAGGGCGTATATAGCAATCAGCCCCAGCATTTT. Its translation: CAISEGVYSNQPQHF.